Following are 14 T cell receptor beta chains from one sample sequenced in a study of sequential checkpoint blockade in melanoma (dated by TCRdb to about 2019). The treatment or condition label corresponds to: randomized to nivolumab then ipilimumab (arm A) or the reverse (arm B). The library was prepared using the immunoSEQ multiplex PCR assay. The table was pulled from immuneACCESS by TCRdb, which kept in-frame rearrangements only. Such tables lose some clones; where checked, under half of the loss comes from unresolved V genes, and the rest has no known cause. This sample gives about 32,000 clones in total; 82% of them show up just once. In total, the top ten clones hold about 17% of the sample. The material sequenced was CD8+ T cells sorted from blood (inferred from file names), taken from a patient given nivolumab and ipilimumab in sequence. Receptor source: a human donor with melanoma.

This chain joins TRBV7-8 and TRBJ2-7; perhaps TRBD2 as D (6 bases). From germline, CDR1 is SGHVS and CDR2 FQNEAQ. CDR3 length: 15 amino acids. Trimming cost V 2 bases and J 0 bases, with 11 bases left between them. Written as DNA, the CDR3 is TGTGCCAGCAGCTTACCTAGCGCAAGCTCCTACGAGCAGTACTTC. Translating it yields CASSLPSASSYEQYF.

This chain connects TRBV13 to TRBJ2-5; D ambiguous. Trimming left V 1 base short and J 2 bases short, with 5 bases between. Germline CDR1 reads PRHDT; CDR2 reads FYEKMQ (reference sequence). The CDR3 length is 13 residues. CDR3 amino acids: CASSLAMQETQYF. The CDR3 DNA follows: TGTGCCAGCAGCTTAGCTATGCAAGAGACCCAGTACTTC.

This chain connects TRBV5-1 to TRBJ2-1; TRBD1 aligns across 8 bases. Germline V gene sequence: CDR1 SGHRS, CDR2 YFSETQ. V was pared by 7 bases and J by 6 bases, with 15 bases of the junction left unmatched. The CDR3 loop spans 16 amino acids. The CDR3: CASYDRGRYGRNEQFF. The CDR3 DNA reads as TGCGCCAGCTATGACAGGGGAAGATATGGACGCAATGAGCAGTTCTTC.

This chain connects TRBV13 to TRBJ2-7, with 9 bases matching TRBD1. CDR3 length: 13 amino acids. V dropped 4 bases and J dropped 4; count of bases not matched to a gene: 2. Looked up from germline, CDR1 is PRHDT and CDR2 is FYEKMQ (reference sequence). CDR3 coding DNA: TGTGCCAGCAGCTCGGGACAGGGTTACGAGCAGTACTTC. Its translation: CASSSGQGYEQYF.

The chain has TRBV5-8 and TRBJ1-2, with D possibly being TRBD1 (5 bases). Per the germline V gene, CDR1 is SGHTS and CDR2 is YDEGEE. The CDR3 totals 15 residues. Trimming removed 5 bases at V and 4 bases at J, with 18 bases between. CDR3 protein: CASRGGYRDFYGYTF. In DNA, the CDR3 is TGTGCCAGCAGGGGAGGGTACCGGGACTTCTATGGCTACACCTTC. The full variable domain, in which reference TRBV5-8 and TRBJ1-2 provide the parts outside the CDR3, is EAGVTQSPTHLIKTRGQQATLRCSPISGHTSVYWYQQALGLGLQFLLWYDEGEERNRGNFPPRFSGRQFPNYSSELNVNALELEDSALYLCASRGGYRDFYGYTFGSGTRLTVV.

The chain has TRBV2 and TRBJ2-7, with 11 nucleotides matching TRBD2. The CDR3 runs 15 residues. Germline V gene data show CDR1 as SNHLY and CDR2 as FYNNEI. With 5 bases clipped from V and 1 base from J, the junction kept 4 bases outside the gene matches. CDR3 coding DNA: TGTGCCAGCAGTCTAGCGGGAGGCAGGTCCTACGAGCAGTACTTC. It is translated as CASSLAGGRSYEQYF.

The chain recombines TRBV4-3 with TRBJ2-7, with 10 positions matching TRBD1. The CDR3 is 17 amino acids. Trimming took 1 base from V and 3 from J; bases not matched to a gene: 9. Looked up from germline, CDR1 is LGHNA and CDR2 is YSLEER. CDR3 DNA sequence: TGCGCCAGCAGCCAAGGAGTTAGGACAGGGGGGGACTACGAGCAGTACTTC. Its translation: CASSQGVRTGGDYEQYF.

The CDR3 DNA reads as TGTGCCAGCAGCTTGGCGTTACAGGGGGACTACGAGCAGTACTTC. This sequence encodes CASSLALQGDYEQYF. This chain uses TRBV5-4 with TRBJ2-7; TRBD1 matches at 8 bases. The CDR3 is 15 amino acids. Germline V gene sequence: CDR1 SGHNT, CDR2 YYREEE (reference sequence). V was pared by 0 bases and J by 3 bases, with 5 bases of the junction left unmatched.

Here the CDR3 DNA reads TGTGCCAGCAGTTTGGGACTAGCGGGAATGAGGGGGGCCTACAATGAGCAGTTCTTC. This translates into CASSLGLAGMRGAYNEQFF. V is TRBV28 and J is TRBJ2-1; TRBD2 matches at 13 bases. J was trimmed by 2 bases and V by 3 bases; bases with no gene match: 10. Per germline, CDR1 MDHEN and CDR2 SYDVKM. The CDR3 has 19 amino acids.

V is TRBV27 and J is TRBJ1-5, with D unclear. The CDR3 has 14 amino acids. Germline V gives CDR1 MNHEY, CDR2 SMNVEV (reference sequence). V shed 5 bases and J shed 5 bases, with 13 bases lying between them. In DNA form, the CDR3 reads TGTGCCAGCAGTCCCAAGTTGAGCTATCAGCCCCAGCATTTT. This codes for CASSPKLSYQPQHF.

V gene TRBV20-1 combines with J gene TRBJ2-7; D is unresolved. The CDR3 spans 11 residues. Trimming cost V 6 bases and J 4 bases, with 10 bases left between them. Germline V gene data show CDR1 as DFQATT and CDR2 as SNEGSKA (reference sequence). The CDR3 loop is CSALGGYEQYF. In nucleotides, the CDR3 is TGCAGTGCCTTAGGCGGATACGAGCAGTACTTC.

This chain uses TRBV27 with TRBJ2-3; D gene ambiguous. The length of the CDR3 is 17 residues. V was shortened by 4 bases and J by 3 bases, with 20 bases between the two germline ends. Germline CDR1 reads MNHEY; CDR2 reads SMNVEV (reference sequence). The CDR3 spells CASSWYFPPGRTDTQYF. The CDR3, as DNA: TGTGCCAGCAGTTGGTACTTCCCCCCGGGTCGGACAGATACGCAGTATTTT.

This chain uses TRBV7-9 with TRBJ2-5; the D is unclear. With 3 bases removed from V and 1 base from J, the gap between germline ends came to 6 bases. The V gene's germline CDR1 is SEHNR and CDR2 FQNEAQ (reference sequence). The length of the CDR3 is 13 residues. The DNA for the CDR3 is TGTGCCAGCAGCTTGGGCAGCCAAGAGACCCAGTACTTC. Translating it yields CASSLGSQETQYF.

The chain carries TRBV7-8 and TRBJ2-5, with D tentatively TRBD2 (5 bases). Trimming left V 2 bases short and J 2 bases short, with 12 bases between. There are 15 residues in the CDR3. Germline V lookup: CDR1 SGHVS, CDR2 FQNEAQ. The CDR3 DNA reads TGTGCCAGCAGCTTATTCAGTCGAGGGCAAGAGACCCAGTACTTC. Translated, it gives CASSLFSRGQETQYF. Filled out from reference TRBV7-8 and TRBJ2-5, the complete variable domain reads GAGVSQSPRYKVAKRGQDVALRCDPISGHVSLFWYQQALGQGPEFLTYFQNEAQLDKSGLPSDRFFAERPEGSVSTLKIQRTQQEDSAVYLCASSLFSRGQETQYFGPGTRLLVL.